What follows are 23 T cell receptor beta chains derived from one specimen sequenced in a study of T-cell memory formation after mild COVID-19. TCRdb re-analysed the 5' RACE reads in MiXCR, keeping a single row per CDR3 protein. The repertoire includes 200,000 to 250,000 distinct CDR3 sequences, approximately 30% of them detected once, and over 9.5% sits in the top ten. Specimen: PBMCs or a T cell subset sorted from them (not recorded which). All receptors derive from an adult woman who had mild COVID-19 (a few samples of this study predate the infection). Cell type and time point are not known.

The chain employs TRBV13 and TRBJ2-1; possible D gene TRBD1, 6 bases. Germline CDR1 reads PRHDT; CDR2 reads FYEKMQ (reference sequence). Trimming shortened V by 4 bases and J by 8 bases, and 21 bases separated the two germline ends. This CDR3 comprises 16 residues. CDR3 coding DNA: TGTGCCAGCAGCTCTCCCTACTTCGGACAGCCTGATGAGCAGTTCTTC. Its protein is CASSSPYFGQPDEQFF.

The rearrangement uses TRBV3-1 and TRBJ1-5; D is perhaps TRBD1 (5 bases). The CDR3 is 12 residues long. V dropped 1 base and J dropped 9 bases, with 7 bases sitting between them. Germline V gene data show CDR1 as LGHDT and CDR2 as YNNKEL (reference sequence). CDR3 in DNA: TGTGCCAGCAGCCAAGCCGGGGGGCCCCAGCATTTT. It is translated as CASSQAGGPQHF.

This chain links TRBV9 with TRBJ2-6, with D perhaps TRBD1 (5 bases). This CDR3 spans 19 amino acids. CDR1 and CDR2 from the germline V gene are SGDLS and YYNGEE. Trimming pared 4 bases from V and 2 bases from J, leaving 22 bases between. The CDR3 region has the DNA TGTGCCAGCAGCTCCGGAGTAGGGGCATTGGATACTGGGGCCAACGTCCTGACTTTC. It specifies CASSSGVGALDTGANVLTF.

J is TRBJ2-1 and V is TRBV6-5, with 10 bases matching TRBD2. J lost 7 bases, V lost 8 bases, and 5 bases had no gene match. The CDR3 has 13 residues. From germline, CDR1 is MNHEY and CDR2 SVGAGI. CDR3 nucleotide sequence: TGTGCCAGCTGGACTAGCGGCTTTAATGAGCAGTTCTTC. Translated: CASWTSGFNEQFF.

The V and J genes are TRBV12-3 or TRBV12-4 and TRBJ2-7; D uncertain. Trimming pared 1 base from V and 2 bases from J, leaving 9 bases between. There are 14 residues in the CDR3. The CDR3 loop reads CASSLGNRAYEQYF. The CDR3 DNA sequence: TGTGCCAGCAGTTTAGGGAATAGGGCCTACGAGCAGTACTTC.

This clonotype was found a few times. This chain connects TRBV20-1 to TRBJ2-7; D is unclear. Germline V CDR1 and CDR2: DFQATT, SNEGSKA (reference sequence). The CDR3 spans 15 residues. The germline V and J ends were trimmed by 2 bases and 0 bases, with 14 bases remaining between them. The CDR3 coding sequence is TGCAGTGCTAGAATGGGTTTCGGTAGCTCCTACGAGCAGTACTTC. Its translation: CSARMGFGSSYEQYF.

The chain links TRBV4-1 to TRBJ1-1, with 7 bases matching TRBD1. Germline V lookup: CDR1 MGHRA, CDR2 YSYEKL. CDR3 length: 15 amino acids. J lost 7 bases, V lost 1 base, and 9 bases had no gene match. CDR3 sequence reads: CASSQALTRGREAFF. The DNA for the CDR3 is TGCGCCAGCAGCCAAGCCCTGACGAGGGGGCGTGAAGCTTTCTTT.

This clonotype showed up many times. V is TRBV20-1 and J is TRBJ1-2, with 9 bases lining up with TRBD1. V shed 1 base, J shed 4 bases, and the junction held 7 bases outside the gene matches. The CDR3 runs 15 residues. Germline values: CDR1 DFQATT, CDR2 SNEGSKA (reference sequence). The CDR3 DNA is TGCAGTGCTAGAGGCCCGACAGGGGGGAGCTATGGCTACACCTTC. Its protein is CSARGPTGGSYGYTF.

The chain uses TRBV10-3 and TRBJ1-1; D remains ambiguous. Per the germline V gene, CDR1 is ENHRY and CDR2 is SYGVKD. Trimming took 3 bases from V and 4 from J, leaving 12 bases between them. CDR3 length: 14 amino acids. The CDR3: CAISDGQKLTEAFF. CDR3 bases: TGTGCCATCAGTGACGGCCAGAAACTCACTGAAGCTTTCTTT.

The chain couples TRBV4-3 to TRBJ2-1; perhaps TRBD2 as D (5 bases). This CDR3 is 19 amino acids long. CDR1 LGHNA and CDR2 YSLEER come from the germline V gene. The V and J ends lost 1 base and 0 bases respectively, with 19 bases between them. This CDR3 reads CASSQVALDSWSSYNEQFF. The CDR3 bases are TGCGCCAGCAGCCAAGTAGCGTTGGACTCCTGGAGCTCCTACAATGAGCAGTTCTTC.

In this sample, this clonotype turned up a few times. The rearrangement joins TRBV27 to TRBJ2-1; 13 nucleotides agree with TRBD2. V dropped 7 bases and J dropped 7; count of bases not matched to a gene: 7. This CDR3 has 15 amino acids. CDR1 MNHEY and CDR2 SMNVEV come from the germline V gene (reference sequence). The CDR3 is CASTILAGGLNEQFF. CDR3 DNA: TGTGCCAGCACCATACTAGCGGGAGGGTTGAATGAGCAGTTCTTC.

This sequence joins TRBV13 and TRBJ1-1; 12 nucleotides line up with TRBD1. CDR1 is PRHDT, CDR2 FYEKMQ, per germline (reference sequence). V shed 4 bases, J shed 3 bases, and the junction held 9 bases outside the gene matches. There are 17 residues in the CDR3. This CDR3 reads CASSSSGTGGLYTEAFF. In nucleotides, the CDR3 is TGTGCCAGCAGCTCATCCGGGACAGGGGGCCTTTACACTGAAGCTTTCTTT. The full variable domain, completed using reference TRBV13 and TRBJ1-1, is AAGVIQSPRHLIKEKRETATLKCYPIPRHDTVYWYQQGPGQDPQFLISFYEKMQSDKGSIPDRFSAQQFSDYHSELNMSSLELGDSALYFCASSSSGTGGLYTEAFFGQGTRLTVV.

In its sample, this clonotype was seen many times. The CDR3 DNA reads as TGCGCCAGCAGCTCTCGACAGGGAGGAGGTGCTGAAGCTTTCTTT. This codes for CASSSRQGGGAEAFF. The chain uses TRBV5-1 and TRBJ1-1; the match to TRBD1 covers 7 bases. Germline-derived CDR1 and CDR2 are SGHRS and YFSETQ. The CDR3 sequence is 15 residues long. V lost 3 bases to trimming and J lost 6 bases; unmatched junction nucleotides: 11.

This chain connects TRBV6-5 to TRBJ2-5, with a possible D match to TRBD1 (6 bases). CDR1 is MNHEY, CDR2 SVGAGI, per germline. Trimming left V 0 bases short and J 9 bases short, with 14 bases between. This CDR3 contains 14 residues. The CDR3 nucleotides are TGTGCCAGCAGTTACTCCTCAGGGGTATGGGCCCAGTACTTC. This codes for CASSYSSGVWAQYF.

This clonotype was counted only a few times. V gene TRBV6-2 or TRBV6-3 combines with J gene TRBJ1-2; D is undetermined. Germline V gives CDR1 MNHEY, CDR2 SVGEGT. V was trimmed by 10 bases and J by 8 bases, leaving 17 bases between them. The CDR3 has 12 residues. The DNA for the CDR3 is TGTGCCACCCACGGACGCAAGAAGGGCTACACCTTC. This translates into CATHGRKKGYTF.

V gene TRBV11-2 combines with J gene TRBJ2-2, with 9 bases matching TRBD1. CDR1 SGHAT and CDR2 FQNNGV come from the germline V gene. There are 14 residues in the CDR3. J lost 4 bases, V lost 8 bases, and 5 bases had no gene match. CDR3 bases: TGTGCCAGCCGCCCGACAGGGGGCACCGGGGAGCTGTTTTTT. Protein sequence: CASRPTGGTGELFF.

V gene TRBV7-2 combines with J gene TRBJ1-5; possible D gene TRBD1, 5 bases. CDR1 and CDR2 from the germline V gene are SGHTA and FQGNSA. The V end lost 6 bases, the J end lost 4 bases, and 13 bases lay between the germline ends. This CDR3 has 14 residues. CDR3 residues: CASRAGTSNQPQHF. In DNA, the CDR3 is TGTGCCAGCAGGGCCGGGACTTCTAATCAGCCCCAGCATTTT.

This chain uses TRBV14 with TRBJ2-7, with D tentatively TRBD1 or TRBD2 (6 bases each). Germline V gene lookup returns CDR1 SGHDN and CDR2 FVKESK. V was trimmed by 0 bases and J by 4 bases, leaving 16 bases between them. This CDR3 has 16 residues. The chain's CDR3 is CASSQETGAPGYEQYF. The CDR3 DNA reads TGTGCCAGCAGCCAAGAAACGGGGGCCCCAGGGTACGAGCAGTACTTC.

This clonotype was seen a handful of times. The V call is TRBV20-1, the J call TRBJ2-1, with 11 bases that match TRBD2. The trim removed 1 base at V and 5 bases at J, leaving 7 bases unmatched. The CDR3 length is 16 residues. The V gene's germline CDR1 is DFQATT and CDR2 SNEGSKA (reference sequence). CDR3 DNA sequence: TGCAGTGCTAGAGCTCCGGGACTAGCGGCTAACAATGAGCAGTTCTTC. Its protein is CSARAPGLAANNEQFF.

This clonotype was counted only a few times. The chain uses TRBV12-3 or TRBV12-4 and TRBJ2-3; a weak D match, TRBD1 (6 bases). The CDR3 length is 15 residues. V lost 5 bases, J lost 5 bases, and 17 bases lay in between. The CDR3 loop is CASSITGPREDTQYF. CDR3 DNA: TGTGCCAGCAGTATTACAGGGCCCCGGGAAGATACGCAGTATTTT.

The chain links TRBV9 to TRBJ2-3; 10 bases agree with TRBD1. V was clipped by 4 bases and J by 4 bases; unmatched bases: 15. This CDR3 is built from 18 residues. Germline assignment: CDR1 SGDLS and CDR2 YYNGEE. CDR3 in DNA: TGTGCCAGCAGCTTTTTGCCCGGGACAGGGGTGGGAGCAGATACGCAGTATTTT. Translated, it gives CASSFLPGTGVGADTQYF.

This chain links TRBV4-1 with TRBJ2-1; a weak D match, TRBD2 (6 bases). The CDR3 runs 15 residues. The germline V gene has CDR1 MGHRA and CDR2 YSYEKL. Trimming left V 3 bases short and J 2 bases short, with 11 bases between. The DNA for the CDR3 is TGCGCCAGCAGCCATGTAGCGGATGCCTACAATGAGCAGTTCTTC. This gives the protein CASSHVADAYNEQFF.

J is TRBJ2-3 and V is TRBV3-1; weak D call: TRBD2 (7 bases). Germline V lookup: CDR1 LGHDT, CDR2 YNNKEL (reference sequence). The CDR3 runs to 18 residues. Between the trimmed V and J ends, which lost 2 bases and 2 bases, there was a span of 20 bases. The CDR3 bases are TGTGCCAGCAGCCAATCACGCGCGGCGGGGGCTATCACAGATACGCAGTATTTT. Amino acids: CASSQSRAAGAITDTQYF.